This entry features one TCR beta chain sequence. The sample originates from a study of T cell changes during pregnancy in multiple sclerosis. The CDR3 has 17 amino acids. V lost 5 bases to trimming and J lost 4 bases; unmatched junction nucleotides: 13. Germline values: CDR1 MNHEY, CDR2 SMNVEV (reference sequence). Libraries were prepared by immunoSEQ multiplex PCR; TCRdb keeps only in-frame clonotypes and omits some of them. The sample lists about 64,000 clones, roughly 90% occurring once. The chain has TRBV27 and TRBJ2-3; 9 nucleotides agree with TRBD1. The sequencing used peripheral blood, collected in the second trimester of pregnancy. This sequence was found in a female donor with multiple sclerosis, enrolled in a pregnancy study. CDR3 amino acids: CASSPHGTGLGADTQYF. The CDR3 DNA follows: TGTGCCAGCAGTCCCCATGGGACAGGGTTGGGGGCAGATACGCAGTATTTT.